This T cell receptor (beta chain) was observed in a study of tumor-infiltrating lymphocytes in primary liver carcinoma. Germline DNA was also extracted, and blood RNA derived from unsorted whole blood. Using a constant-region primer together with ProtoScript II reverse transcriptase, TCR beta cDNA was made from roughly 520 ng of total RNA. Nested multiplex PCR, run for three rounds with slightly modified ARM-PCR, yielded TCR beta libraries. TRBV1-TRBV30 forward primers paired with a C-beta reverse primer were used in the first two PCR rounds, which ran roughly 10 cycles each. A single record per CDR3 protein comes from TCRdb applying MiXCR to the multiplex PCR reads. The sample lists about 310,000 distinct CDR3 sequences; approximately 60% were seen once. This CDR3 region has 12 residues. The germline CDR1 and CDR2 sequences are SGHNT and YYREEE (reference sequence). In the case of this clonotype: This could be a read error, since a much larger clone is one nucleotide away.

Sequenced input: peripheral blood. This sequence was found in a man aged 35 to 55 with primary liver carcinoma and hepatitis B virus infection. The chain has TRBV5-4 and TRBJ2-1; D perhaps matches TRBD2 (5 bases). The CDR3 bases are TGTGTCAGCAGCTTGGACTGGAATGAGCAGTTCTTC. It translates to CVSSLDWNEQFF.